This TCR beta chain was obtained from a study of CXCR3-negative and CXCR3-positive naive CD8 T cells. Study-level points and caveats: CXCR3-positive naive cells had TRB CDR3s that were more hydrophobic than CXCR3-negative naive cells had.

Through 5' RACE with UMI labels, the TRB cDNA libraries were prepared. TCRdb reworked the 5' RACE reads into one entry per CDR3 protein, no DNA. In total, the table holds roughly 120,000 distinct CDR3 sequences. The CDR3 spans 14 residues. CDR1 is LNHDA, CDR2 SQIVND, per germline (reference sequence). Comments on this clonotype: Its antigen is not identified.

Sequenced input: naive CXCR3+ CD8+ T cells from blood. Subset indicated: CD45RO-CCR7+CD27+CD95- naive CD8+ T cells expressing CXCR3 (TNR3+). This TCR came from a human donor in good health. Some clones in this sample may be carry-over from other donors' samples. V and J are TRBV19 and TRBJ2-3; absent DNA, TCRdb's TRBD1 call cannot be checked. The CDR3 reads CASTQGMNPDTQYF.